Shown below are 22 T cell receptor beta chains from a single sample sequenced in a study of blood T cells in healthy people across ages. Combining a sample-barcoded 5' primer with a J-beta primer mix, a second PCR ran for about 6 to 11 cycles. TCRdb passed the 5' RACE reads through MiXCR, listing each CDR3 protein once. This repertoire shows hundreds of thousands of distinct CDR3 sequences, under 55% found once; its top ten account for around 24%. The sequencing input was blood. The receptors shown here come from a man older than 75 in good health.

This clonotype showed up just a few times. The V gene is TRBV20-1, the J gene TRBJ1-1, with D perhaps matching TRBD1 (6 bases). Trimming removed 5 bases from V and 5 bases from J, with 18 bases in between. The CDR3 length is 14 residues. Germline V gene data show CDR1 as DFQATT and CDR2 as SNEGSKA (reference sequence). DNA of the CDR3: TGCAGTGCTCAAACAGGGACTTGGGGTACTGAAGCTTTCTTT. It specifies CSAQTGTWGTEAFF.

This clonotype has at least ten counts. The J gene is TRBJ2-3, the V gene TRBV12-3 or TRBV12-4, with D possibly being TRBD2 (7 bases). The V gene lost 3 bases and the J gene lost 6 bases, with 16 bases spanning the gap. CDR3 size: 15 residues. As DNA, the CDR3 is TGTGCCAGCAGTTTCTCGACTGAGGGGGGGGATACGCAGTATTTT. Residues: CASSFSTEGGDTQYF.

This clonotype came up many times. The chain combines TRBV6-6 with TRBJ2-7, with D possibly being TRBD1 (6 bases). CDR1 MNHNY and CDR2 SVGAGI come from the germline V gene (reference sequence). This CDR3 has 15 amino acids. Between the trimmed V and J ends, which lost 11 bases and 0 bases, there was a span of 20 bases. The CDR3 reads CASRGRDTSSYEQYF. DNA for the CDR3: TGTGCCTCAAGGGGTAGGGACACTAGCTCCTACGAGCAGTACTTC.

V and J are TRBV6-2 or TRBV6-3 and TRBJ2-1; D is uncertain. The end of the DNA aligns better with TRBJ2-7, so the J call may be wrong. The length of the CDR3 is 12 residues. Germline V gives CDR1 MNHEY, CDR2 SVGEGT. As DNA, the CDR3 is TGTGCCAGCAGTTATGGTGAAAATGAGCAGTACTTC. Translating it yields CASSYGENEQYF.

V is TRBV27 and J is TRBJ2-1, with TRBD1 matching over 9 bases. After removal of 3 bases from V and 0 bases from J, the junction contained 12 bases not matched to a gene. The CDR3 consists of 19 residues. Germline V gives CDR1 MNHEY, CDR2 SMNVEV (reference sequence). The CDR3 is CASSFRGTGPKSSYNEQFF. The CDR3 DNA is TGTGCCAGCAGTTTCCGGGGGACAGGGCCCAAGAGCTCCTACAATGAGCAGTTCTTC.

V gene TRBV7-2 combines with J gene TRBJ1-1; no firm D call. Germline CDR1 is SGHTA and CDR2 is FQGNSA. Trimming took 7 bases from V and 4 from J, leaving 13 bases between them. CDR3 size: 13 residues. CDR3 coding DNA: TGTGCCAGCATCGAGTGGAGTGGCACTGAAGCTTTCTTT. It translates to CASIEWSGTEAFF.

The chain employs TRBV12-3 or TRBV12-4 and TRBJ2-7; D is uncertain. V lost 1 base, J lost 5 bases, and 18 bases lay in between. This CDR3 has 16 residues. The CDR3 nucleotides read TGTGCCAGCAGTTTAGGGGTTGTCCAGTCTATTAACGAGCAGTACTTC. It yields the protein CASSLGVVQSINEQYF.

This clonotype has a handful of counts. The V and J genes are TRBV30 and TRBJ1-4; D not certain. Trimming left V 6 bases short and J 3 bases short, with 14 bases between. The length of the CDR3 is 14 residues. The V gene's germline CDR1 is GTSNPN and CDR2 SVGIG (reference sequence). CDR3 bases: TGTGCCTGCCCCGGGGTCCCAGCTAATGAAAAACTGTTTTTT. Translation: CACPGVPANEKLFF.

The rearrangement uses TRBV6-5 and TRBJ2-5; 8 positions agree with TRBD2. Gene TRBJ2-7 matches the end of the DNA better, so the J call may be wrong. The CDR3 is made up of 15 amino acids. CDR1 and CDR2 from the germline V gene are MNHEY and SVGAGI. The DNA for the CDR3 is TGTGCCAGCAGTGCCACCGGGACTAGAGGCTACGAGCAGTACTTC. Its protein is CASSATGTRGYEQYF.

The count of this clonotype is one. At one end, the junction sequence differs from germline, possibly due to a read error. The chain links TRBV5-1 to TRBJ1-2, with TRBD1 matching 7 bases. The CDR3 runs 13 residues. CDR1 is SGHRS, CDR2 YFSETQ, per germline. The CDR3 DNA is TGCGCCAGCAGCGGGGGACAGACCTATGACTACACCTTC. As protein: CASSGGQTYDYTF.

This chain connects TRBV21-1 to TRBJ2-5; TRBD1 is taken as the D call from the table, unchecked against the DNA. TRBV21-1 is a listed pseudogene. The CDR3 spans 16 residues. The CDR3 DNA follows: TGTGCCAGCAGCAAAGACAGGGGAAGGGAACAAGAGACCCAGTACTTC. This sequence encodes CASSKDRGREQETQYF.

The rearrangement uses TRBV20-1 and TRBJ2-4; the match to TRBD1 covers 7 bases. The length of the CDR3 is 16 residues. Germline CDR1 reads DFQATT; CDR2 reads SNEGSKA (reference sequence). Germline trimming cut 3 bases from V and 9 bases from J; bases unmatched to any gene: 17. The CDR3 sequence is CSARGVQGTAYGIQYF. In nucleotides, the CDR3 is TGCAGTGCTAGGGGGGTACAGGGGACGGCTTATGGCATTCAGTACTTC.

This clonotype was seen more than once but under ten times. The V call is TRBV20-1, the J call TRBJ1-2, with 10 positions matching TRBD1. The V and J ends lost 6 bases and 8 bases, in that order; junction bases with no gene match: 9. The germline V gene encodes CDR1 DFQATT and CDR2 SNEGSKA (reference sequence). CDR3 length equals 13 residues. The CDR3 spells CSAKTGGRSGYTF. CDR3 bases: TGCAGTGCCAAGACAGGGGGCAGAAGCGGCTACACCTTC.

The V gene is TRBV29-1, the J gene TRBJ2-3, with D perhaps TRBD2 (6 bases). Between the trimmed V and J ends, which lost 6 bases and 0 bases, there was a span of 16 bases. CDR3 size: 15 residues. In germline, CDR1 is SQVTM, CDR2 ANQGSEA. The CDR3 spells CSVLGDSSSTDTQYF. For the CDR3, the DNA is TGCAGCGTCCTAGGGGACTCCTCTAGCACAGATACGCAGTATTTT.

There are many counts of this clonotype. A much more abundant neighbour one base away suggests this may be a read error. The CDR3 nucleotides are TGTGCCAGCAGCCGGTCGGACAGGTCGAGGGAGCAGTACTTC. Translating gives CASSRSDRSREQYF. The chain carries TRBV3-1 and TRBJ2-5; 7 bases are shared with TRBD1. Germline CDR1 reads LGHDT; CDR2 reads YNNKEL (reference sequence). Trimming at V came to 4 bases and at J to 11 bases, leaving 13 bases not matched to a gene. The CDR3 has 14 amino acids.

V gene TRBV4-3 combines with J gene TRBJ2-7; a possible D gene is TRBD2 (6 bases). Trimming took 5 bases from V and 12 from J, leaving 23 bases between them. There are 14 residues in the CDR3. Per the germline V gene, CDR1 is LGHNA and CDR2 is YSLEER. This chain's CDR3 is CASSFSGQEGNRYF. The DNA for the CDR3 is TGCGCCAGCAGCTTTAGCGGCCAGGAAGGGAATAGGTACTTC.

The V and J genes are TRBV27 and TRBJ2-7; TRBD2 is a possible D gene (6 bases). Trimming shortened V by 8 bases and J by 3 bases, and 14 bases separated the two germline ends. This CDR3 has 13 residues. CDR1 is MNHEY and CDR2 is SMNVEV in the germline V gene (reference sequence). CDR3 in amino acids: CASRGTSFYEQYF. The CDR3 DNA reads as TGTGCCAGCCGCGGGACCTCGTTCTACGAGCAGTACTTC.

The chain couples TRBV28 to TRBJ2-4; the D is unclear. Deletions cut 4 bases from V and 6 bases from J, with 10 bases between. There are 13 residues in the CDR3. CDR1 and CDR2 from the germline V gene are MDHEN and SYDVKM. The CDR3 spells CASSSTPGNIQYF. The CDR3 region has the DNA TGTGCCAGCAGTTCAACCCCCGGAAACATTCAGTACTTC.

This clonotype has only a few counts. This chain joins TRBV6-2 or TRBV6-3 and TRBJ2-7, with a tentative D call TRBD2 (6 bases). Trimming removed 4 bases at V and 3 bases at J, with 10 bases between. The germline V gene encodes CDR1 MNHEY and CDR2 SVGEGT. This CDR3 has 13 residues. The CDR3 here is CASSWGTFYEQYF. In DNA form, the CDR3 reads TGTGCCAGCAGTTGGGGGACTTTCTACGAGCAGTACTTC.

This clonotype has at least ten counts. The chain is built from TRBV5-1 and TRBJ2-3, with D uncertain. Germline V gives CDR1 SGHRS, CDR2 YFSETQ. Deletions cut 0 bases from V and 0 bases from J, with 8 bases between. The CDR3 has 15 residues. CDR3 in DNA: TGCGCCAGCAGCTTGGACAGAGCGAGCACAGATACGCAGTATTTT. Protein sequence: CASSLDRASTDTQYF.

CDR3 sequence reads: CASSPEGNEQFF. As DNA, the CDR3 is TGCGCCAGCAGCCCGGAAGGGAATGAGCAGTTCTTC. The chain employs TRBV5-1 and TRBJ2-1; no clear D. Germline CDR1 and CDR2: SGHRS and YFSETQ. The CDR3 extends over 12 amino acids. The ends were cut back, 4 bases at V and 7 bases at J, with 9 bases in the middle.

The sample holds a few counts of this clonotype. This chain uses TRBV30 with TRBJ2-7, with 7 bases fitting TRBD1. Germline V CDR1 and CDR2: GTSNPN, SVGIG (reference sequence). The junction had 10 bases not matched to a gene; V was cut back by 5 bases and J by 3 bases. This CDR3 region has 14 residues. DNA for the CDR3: TGTGCCTGGCGTACGGGACAGTTTTTCTACGAGCAGTACTTC. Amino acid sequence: CAWRTGQFFYEQYF.